These 30 T cell receptor beta chains came from one sample sequenced in a study of blood T cell dynamics during melanoma immunotherapy. The time point is: pre-treatment baseline. Profiled with immunoSEQ multiplex PCR; TCRdb holds only in-frame clones, not every one. The sample consists of 9,500 to 11,000 clones, 88% of them appearing once. The source material was blood, sampled from a patient treated with checkpoint blockade. All receptors derive from a human donor with melanoma.

The chain couples TRBV11-2 to TRBJ2-7, with a weak D call TRBD1 (5 bases). The CDR3 is 15 residues long. The V and J ends lost 1 base and 0 bases respectively, with 10 bases between them. Germline lookup yields CDR1 SGHAT and CDR2 FQNNGV. The CDR3 DNA reads TGTGCCAGCAGCTTAGGAACAGGAAACTCCTACGAGCAGTACGTC. Amino acids: CASSLGTGNSYEQYV.

The V gene is TRBV4-1, the J gene TRBJ1-3; a possible D gene is TRBD1 (6 bases). CDR3 length: 16 amino acids. In germline, CDR1 is MGHRA, CDR2 YSYEKL. V dropped 1 base and J dropped 0 bases, with 10 bases sitting between them. The CDR3 spells CASSQVSGVSGNTIYF. In DNA, the CDR3 is TGCGCCAGCAGCCAAGTCTCAGGGGTCTCTGGAAACACCATATATTTT.

The rearrangement links TRBV7-8 to TRBJ1-3; weak D call: TRBD1 (5 bases). This CDR3 is built from 17 residues. CDR1 SGHVS and CDR2 FQNEAQ come from the germline V gene. V was clipped by 5 bases and J by 1 base, with 18 bases between them. As DNA, the CDR3 is TGTGCCAGCAGCCCCCTCCGGTACTGGACATCTGGAAACACCATATATTTT. It codes for CASSPLRYWTSGNTIYF.

This clone appeared once. The chain carries TRBV28 and TRBJ1-1; D remains unclear. The germline V and J ends were trimmed by 3 bases and 7 bases, with 15 bases remaining between them. The CDR3 is 14 amino acids. Germline CDR1 MDHEN, CDR2 SYDVKM. The CDR3 DNA sequence: TGTGCCAGCAGTTTTTTTCGGGGAGTGAATGAAGCTTTCTTT. This codes for CASSFFRGVNEAFF.

The table lists this clone with a few counts. This chain joins TRBV10-1 and TRBJ1-2; TRBD1 aligns across 7 bases. V lost 2 bases, J lost 7 bases, and 4 bases stayed unmatched. The CDR3 runs to 13 residues. Looked up from germline, CDR1 is WNHNN and CDR2 is SYGVQD (reference sequence). For the CDR3, the DNA is TGCGCCAGCAGTGAGACCAGGGGGTTTGGCTACACCTTC. Its protein product is CASSETRGFGYTF.

V usage is TRBV15 and J usage is TRBJ2-6; possibly TRBD1 or TRBD2 for D (5 bases each). Trimming shortened V by 0 bases and J by 4 bases, and 10 bases separated the two germline ends. Germline CDR1 LNHNV, CDR2 YYDKDF (reference sequence). The CDR3 consists of 16 residues. CDR3 in amino acids: CATSRDRGTGANVLTF. The DNA for the CDR3 is TGTGCCACCAGCAGAGATCGGGGCACGGGGGCCAACGTCCTGACTTTC.

The chain couples TRBV5-1 to TRBJ2-3; TRBD2 aligns across 12 bases. The CDR3 sequence is 17 residues long. Germline loops: CDR1 SGHRS, CDR2 YFSETQ. V was pared by 0 bases and J by 0 bases, with 2 bases of the junction left unmatched. The CDR3 sequence: CASSLDLAGGSTDTQYF. The CDR3 nucleotides read TGCGCCAGCAGCTTGGATCTAGCGGGGGGGAGCACAGATACGCAGTATTTT.

V and J are TRBV4-1 and TRBJ1-3; 7 nucleotides match TRBD1. The CDR3 totals 15 residues. The germline CDR1 and CDR2 sequences are MGHRA and YSYEKL. The trim removed 4 bases at V and 4 bases at J, leaving 7 bases unmatched. The CDR3 protein is CASSRSRGAGNTIYF. CDR3 coding DNA: TGCGCCAGCAGCCGCTCCAGGGGGGCAGGAAACACCATATATTTT.

The chain is built from TRBV6-5 and TRBJ1-1; D gene uncertain. Germline CDR1 is MNHEY and CDR2 is SVGAGI. The V end was cut by 0 bases, the J end by 2 bases, with 7 bases between. The CDR3 consists of 14 residues. CDR3: CASSYSVGNTEAFF. DNA of the CDR3: TGTGCCAGCAGTTACTCGGTCGGTAACACTGAAGCTTTCTTT.

In this sample, this clone turned up once. J is TRBJ2-7 and V is TRBV5-6, with D tentatively TRBD1 (6 bases). Germline CDR1 is SGHDT and CDR2 is YYEEEE. The length of the CDR3 is 15 residues. Trimming left V 2 bases short and J 0 bases short, with 12 bases between. CDR3 residues: CASSLVQGFSYEQYF. Written as DNA, the CDR3 is TGTGCCAGCAGCTTAGTTCAGGGGTTCTCCTACGAGCAGTACTTC.

The CDR3 DNA follows: TGTGCCAGTAGTATGTGGGACATCCGAACTGAAGCTTTCTTT. It encodes CASSMWDIRTEAFF. The chain joins TRBV19 to TRBJ1-1; D might be TRBD1 (6 bases). Germline V gene data show CDR1 as LNHDA and CDR2 as SQIVND (reference sequence). V was cut by 3 bases and J by 5 bases, with 13 bases left in between. The CDR3 is made up of 14 amino acids.

The chain links TRBV19 to TRBJ1-2; D gene ambiguous. The CDR3 loop spans 12 amino acids. V was shortened by 3 bases and J by 8 bases, with 10 bases between the two germline ends. Germline CDR1 and CDR2: LNHDA and SQIVND (reference sequence). CDR3 sequence (DNA): TGTGCCAGTAGTATGTCGGAGTGGGGCTACACCTTC. This encodes CASSMSEWGYTF.

The chain recombines TRBV4-1 with TRBJ1-1, with TRBD1 matching 7 bases. V was pared by 3 bases and J by 2 bases, with 12 bases of the junction left unmatched. The CDR3 totals 17 residues. CDR1 is MGHRA, CDR2 YSYEKL, per germline. The CDR3 sequence: CASSQGPGQWSNTEAFF. Here the CDR3 DNA reads TGCGCCAGCAGCCAGGGACCGGGACAGTGGTCCAACACTGAAGCTTTCTTT.

This clone has more than one count but fewer than ten. V gene TRBV30 combines with J gene TRBJ2-2, with D tentatively TRBD1 (6 bases). Trimming removed 3 bases from V and 7 bases from J, with 18 bases in between. From germline, CDR1 is GTSNPN and CDR2 SVGIG (reference sequence). The CDR3 totals 15 residues. This CDR3 reads CAWRDRDTSSGELFF. DNA for the CDR3: TGTGCCTGGAGGGATCGGGACACCTCGAGCGGGGAGCTGTTTTTT.

Only a few counts were recorded for this clone. The chain has TRBV5-1 and TRBJ1-6; 9 bases fit TRBD1. Germline CDR1 SGHRS, CDR2 YFSETQ. J was trimmed by 6 bases and V by 5 bases; bases with no gene match: 3. The CDR3 consists of 14 residues. The CDR3 protein is CASRGTGRNSPLHF. The CDR3, as DNA: TGCGCCAGCAGAGGGACAGGGCGTAATTCACCCCTCCACTTT.

This clone was recorded once. The chain joins TRBV5-8 to TRBJ1-4; 7 nucleotides match TRBD1. In germline, CDR1 is SGHTS, CDR2 YDEGEE. This CDR3 is 15 amino acids long. Trimming removed 4 bases from V and 8 bases from J; junction bases left unmatched: 11. The CDR3 coding sequence is TGTGCCAGCAGCCCTACGGGACAGAGGGAGGAAAAACTGTTTTTT. Amino acids: CASSPTGQREEKLFF.

As DNA, the CDR3 is TGTGCCAGCAGTCTACAGGGGAACACTGAAGCTTTCTTT. It specifies CASSLQGNTEAFF. The V and J genes are TRBV6-1 and TRBJ1-1; the D gene is possibly TRBD1 (6 bases). The germline V gene has CDR1 MNHNS and CDR2 SASEGT. CDR3 length: 13 residues. V was shortened by 5 bases and J by 1 base, with 8 bases between the two germline ends.

This chain connects TRBV5-1 to TRBJ1-1; D possibly corresponds to TRBD1 (5 bases). Germline CDR1 SGHRS, CDR2 YFSETQ. V was pared by 4 bases and J by 6 bases, with 13 bases between. The CDR3 length is 13 residues. CDR3 in amino acids: CASSQDGAAEAFF. CDR3 nucleotide sequence: TGCGCCAGCAGCCAGGACGGGGCAGCTGAAGCTTTCTTT.

The chain employs TRBV4-1 and TRBJ1-5; D is possibly TRBD1 (5 bases). Germline-derived CDR1 and CDR2 are MGHRA and YSYEKL. The CDR3 covers 16 residues. The V and J ends lost 4 bases and 5 bases respectively, with 18 bases between them. CDR3 region: CASSPRDRRSDQPQHF. The CDR3 region has the DNA TGCGCCAGCAGCCCCCGGGACCGACGATCGGATCAGCCCCAGCATTTT.

V gene TRBV19 combines with J gene TRBJ1-1, with D tentatively TRBD1 (5 bases). Germline lookup yields CDR1 LNHDA and CDR2 SQIVND (reference sequence). The CDR3 is made up of 13 amino acids. V was pared by 7 bases and J by 10 bases, with 19 bases between. DNA of the CDR3: TGTGCCAGTACCCCTAGGGACCGCAGGATAGCTTTCTTT. Encoded protein: CASTPRDRRIAFF.

The chain couples TRBV5-6 to TRBJ2-1; D is ambiguous. This CDR3 region has 15 residues. Per the germline V gene, CDR1 is SGHDT and CDR2 is YYEEEE. V lost 0 bases and J 0 bases, leaving 7 bases between the germline ends. CDR3 amino acids: CASSLGRSSYNEQFF. The CDR3 region has the DNA TGTGCCAGCAGCTTGGGTCGGAGCTCCTACAATGAGCAGTTCTTC.

CDR3 sequence (DNA): TGTGCCACCAGCAGAGATATTCGCAAGGGAAAGGGGTACAATGAGCAGTTCTTC. Translated: CATSRDIRKGKGYNEQFF. The rearrangement joins TRBV15 to TRBJ2-1; a weak D match, TRBD1 (5 bases). CDR1 is LNHNV and CDR2 is YYDKDF in the germline V gene (reference sequence). The CDR3 contains 18 residues. The V and J ends lost 0 bases and 4 bases respectively, with 19 bases between them.

This chain joins TRBV5-6 and TRBJ2-3; 7 nucleotides line up with TRBD1. From germline, CDR1 is SGHDT and CDR2 YYEEEE. The CDR3 is 16 amino acids. V lost 4 bases and J lost 2; bases outside the gene matches: 10. As DNA, the CDR3 is TGTGCCAGCAGCCTTGGGTCCAGGGGGTTCACAGATACGCAGTATTTT. This gives the protein CASSLGSRGFTDTQYF. Combining the CDR3 with reference TRBV5-6 and TRBJ2-3 gives the whole variable domain DAGVTQSPTHLIKTRGQQVTLRCSPKSGHDTVSWYQQALGQGPQFIFQYYEEEERQRGNFPDRFSGHQFPNYSSELNVNALLLGDSALYLCASSLGSRGFTDTQYFGPGTRLTVL.

The chain carries TRBV11-3 and TRBJ2-1, with D perhaps matching TRBD2 (6 bases). The CDR3 extends over 16 amino acids. With 3 bases removed from V and 7 bases from J, the gap between germline ends came to 19 bases. Germline CDR1 is SGHNT and CDR2 is YENEEA. CDR3 bases: TGTGCCAGCAGCTTGAGCGGGCGTCGTACATTTAATGAGCAGTTCTTC. Encoded protein: CASSLSGRRTFNEQFF.

The V gene is TRBV2, the J gene TRBJ1-5; tentative D call: TRBD1 (6 bases). The germline V gene has CDR1 SNHLY and CDR2 FYNNEI. V gave up 8 bases and J gave up 5 bases, with 16 bases separating them. The CDR3 extends over 14 amino acids. The CDR3 region has the DNA TGTGCCAGCGCGCGCGGGGGCCTTCATCAGCCCCAGCATTTT. Amino acids: CASARGGLHQPQHF.

This chain uses TRBV6-1 with TRBJ2-1; D is ambiguous. V shed 1 base and J shed 10 bases, with 14 bases lying between them. Germline V CDR1 and CDR2: MNHNS, SASEGT. The CDR3 runs to 14 residues. The CDR3, as DNA: TGTGCCAGCAGTGAAGGCCAGGAAGTGGCGGAGCAGTTCTTC. It encodes CASSEGQEVAEQFF.

The chain combines TRBV30 with TRBJ1-2, with no clear D. Germline V lookup: CDR1 GTSNPN, CDR2 SVGIG (reference sequence). The V gene lost 1 base and the J gene lost 8 bases, with 11 bases spanning the gap. The CDR3 contains 12 residues. The CDR3 nucleotides are TGTGCCTGGAGTGCCGGCTCATGGGGCTACACCTTC. Amino acids: CAWSAGSWGYTF.

V gene TRBV14 combines with J gene TRBJ2-1; TRBD2 agrees at 9 bases. CDR3 length: 17 residues. The junction had 15 bases not matched to a gene; V was cut back by 4 bases and J by 8 bases. From germline, CDR1 is SGHDN and CDR2 FVKESK. In nucleotides, the CDR3 is TGTGCCAGCAGCCGCCGGGCTAGCGGGATCTTCCGGTATGAGCAGTTCTTC. The encoded protein is CASSRRASGIFRYEQFF.

The gene calls are TRBV29-1 and TRBJ2-1; TRBD2 agrees at 12 bases. Germline-derived CDR1 and CDR2 are SQVTM and ANQGSEA. This CDR3 is 14 amino acids long. V was pared by 6 bases and J by 9 bases, with 9 bases of the junction left unmatched. CDR3 sequence reads: CSVQGLAGRGEQFF. In nucleotides, the CDR3 is TGCAGCGTCCAAGGACTAGCGGGGAGGGGTGAGCAGTTCTTC.

V and J are TRBV5-1 and TRBJ2-1; 15 nucleotides line up with TRBD2. This CDR3 is built from 14 residues. V shed 6 bases, J shed 7 bases, and the junction held 2 bases outside the gene matches. Germline CDR1 and CDR2: SGHRS and YFSETQ. The CDR3 here is CASIGLAGGNEQFF. For the CDR3, the DNA is TGCGCCAGCATAGGACTAGCGGGAGGGAATGAGCAGTTCTTC.